This record looks at one T cell receptor beta chain sequence and its context. No antigen is known for it. TCRdb processed the 5' RACE reads anew with MiXCR; each CDR3 protein has one entry. Here the sample spans fewer than 450,000 distinct CDR3 sequences, more than 15% being singletons. This sample is drawn from a study of CD8 T cells in ankylosing spondylitis. The V end was cut by 5 bases, the J end by 9 bases, with 26 bases between. This CDR3 is built from 17 residues. The germline V gene encodes CDR1 LNHNV and CDR2 YYDKDF (reference sequence). Study-level points and caveats: Characteristic, it appeared, of ankylosing spondylitis blood was a TCR beta motif of eight or nine highly homologous variants. Matched ankylosing spondylitis synovial fluid reportedly showed significant enrichment of disease-linked clones. Disease-linked clones were found to be CD8+ and relatively rare in peripheral blood. In synovial fluid and blood from reactive arthritis, some motif variants were previously reported.

The source of this sequence is a male donor with ankylosing spondylitis. The rearrangement links TRBV15 to TRBJ1-5; D is possibly TRBD1 (5 bases). Source material: blood, either unsorted or a sorted T cell fraction (not recorded which). The CDR3 sequence is CATSGSEAGRLMMPQHF. The CDR3 region has the DNA TGTGCCACCAGCGGGAGTGAGGCGGGGCGCCTTATGATGCCCCAGCATTTT.